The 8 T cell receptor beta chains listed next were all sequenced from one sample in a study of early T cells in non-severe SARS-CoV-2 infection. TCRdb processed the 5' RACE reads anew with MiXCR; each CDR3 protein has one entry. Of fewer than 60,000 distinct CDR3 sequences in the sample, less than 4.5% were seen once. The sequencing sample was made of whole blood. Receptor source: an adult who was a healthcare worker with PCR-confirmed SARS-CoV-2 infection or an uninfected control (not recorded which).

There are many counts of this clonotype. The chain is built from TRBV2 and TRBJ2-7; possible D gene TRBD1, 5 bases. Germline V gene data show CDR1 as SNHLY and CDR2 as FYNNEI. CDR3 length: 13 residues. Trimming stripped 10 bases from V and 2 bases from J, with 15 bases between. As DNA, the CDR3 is TGTGCCACCATCGACAGCCGTCCCTACGAGCAGTACTTC. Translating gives CATIDSRPYEQYF.

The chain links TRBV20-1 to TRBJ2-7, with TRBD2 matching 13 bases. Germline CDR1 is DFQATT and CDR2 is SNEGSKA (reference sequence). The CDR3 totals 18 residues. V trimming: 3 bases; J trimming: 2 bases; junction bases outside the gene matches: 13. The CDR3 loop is CSARGRTSGRSLTYEQYF. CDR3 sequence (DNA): TGCAGTGCTAGGGGGCGGACTAGCGGGAGATCATTAACCTACGAGCAGTACTTC.

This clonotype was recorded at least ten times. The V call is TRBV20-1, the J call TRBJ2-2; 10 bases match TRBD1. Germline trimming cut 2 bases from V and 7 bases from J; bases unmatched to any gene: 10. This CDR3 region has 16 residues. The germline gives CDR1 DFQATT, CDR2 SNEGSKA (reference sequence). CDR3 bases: TGCAGTGCTAGACACGAATGGGACAGGGGTGGCGGGGAGCTGTTTTTT. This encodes CSARHEWDRGGGELFF.

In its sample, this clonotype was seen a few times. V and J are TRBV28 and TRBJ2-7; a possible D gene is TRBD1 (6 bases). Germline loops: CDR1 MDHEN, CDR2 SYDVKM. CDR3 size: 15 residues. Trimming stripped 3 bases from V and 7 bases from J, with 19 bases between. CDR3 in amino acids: CASSLGQGFRAEQYF. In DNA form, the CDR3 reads TGTGCCAGCAGTTTGGGACAAGGTTTTAGAGCAGAGCAGTACTTC.

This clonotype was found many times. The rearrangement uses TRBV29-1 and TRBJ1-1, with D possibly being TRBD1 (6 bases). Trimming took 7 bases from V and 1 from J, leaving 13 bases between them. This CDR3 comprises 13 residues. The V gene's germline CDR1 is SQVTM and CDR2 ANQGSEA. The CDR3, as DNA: TGCAGCGCGACAGGTTACCAGAACACTGAAGCTTTCTTT. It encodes CSATGYQNTEAFF.

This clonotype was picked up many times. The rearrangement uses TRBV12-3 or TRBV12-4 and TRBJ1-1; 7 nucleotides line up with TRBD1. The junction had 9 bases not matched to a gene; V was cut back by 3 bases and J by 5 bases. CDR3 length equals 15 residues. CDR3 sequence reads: CASSLMEGARTEAFF. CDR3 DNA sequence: TGTGCCAGCAGTTTGATGGAGGGGGCGCGTACTGAAGCTTTCTTT.

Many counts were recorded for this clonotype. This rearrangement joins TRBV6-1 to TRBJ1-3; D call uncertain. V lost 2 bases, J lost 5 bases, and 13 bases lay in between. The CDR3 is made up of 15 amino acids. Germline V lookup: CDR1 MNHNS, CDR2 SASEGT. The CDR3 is CASSENGVGRNTIYF. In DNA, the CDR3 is TGTGCCAGCAGTGAAAACGGGGTAGGACGAAACACCATATATTTT.

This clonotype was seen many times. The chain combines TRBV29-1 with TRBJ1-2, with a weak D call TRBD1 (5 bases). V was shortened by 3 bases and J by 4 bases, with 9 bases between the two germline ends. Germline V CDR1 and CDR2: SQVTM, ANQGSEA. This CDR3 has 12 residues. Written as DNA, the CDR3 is TGCAGCGTTGAGGACACACCCTATGGCTACACCTTC. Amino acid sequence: CSVEDTPYGYTF.